This record concerns one T cell receptor (beta chain) sequence. What it binds is unknown. This sample was taken from a study of cytomegalovirus exposure and HLA in healthy donors. Findings and limits, study-wide: Accounts indicate the classifier identified cytomegalovirus status with strong specificity and sensitivity.

The CDR3 has 15 residues. The V gene end was trimmed by 5 bases and the J gene end by 6 bases; junction bases not matched to a gene: 9. In germline, CDR1 is SNHLY, CDR2 FYNNEI. A multiplex PCR was run with 60 Vbeta primers and 13 Jbeta primers. Sequencing was performed with immunoSEQ multiplex PCR; in TCRdb, only in-frame clones are kept and a portion is missing. The sample has roughly 84,000 clones; around 77% are singletons. Donors were ostensibly healthy at sampling, although undocumented immune exposures were probable. V usage is TRBV2 and J usage is TRBJ2-3, with 9 bases matching TRBD1. The sequenced sample was PBMCs. This TCR derives from a man aged 50 or older in good health and CMV-seronegative. The CDR3 coding sequence is TGTGCCAGCAGTCGAGGACAGGGGATGAGTGATACGCAGTATTTT. Amino acid sequence: CASSRGQGMSDTQYF.